This T cell receptor (beta chain) was captured by sequencing in a study of CD8+ T cells in alopecia areata. CDR3 size: 14 residues. The V end was cut by 1 base, the J end by 8 bases, with 12 bases between. The germline CDR1 and CDR2 sequences are LNHDA and SQIVND (reference sequence). RNA extraction was followed by reverse transcription into cDNA, which acted as the sequencing template. Measured with immunoSEQ multiplex PCR; TCRdb has only the in-frame clones, and not every one. The sample records 90,000 to 120,000 clones, roughly 89% being singletons. This sample's treatment: oral pan-JAK inhibitor, 5-10 mg twice daily. PBMCs were stained for CD3, CD4 and CD8, and CD4+ and CD8+ T cells were sorted.

Here the sequenced sample was CD8+ T cells sorted from blood, taken at week 24, from a patient treated with tofacitinib. The chain employs TRBV19 and TRBJ1-5; tentatively, D is TRBD1 (6 bases). This clonotype was sampled from a human donor with alopecia areata. CDR3 nucleotide sequence: TGTGCCAGTAGTATAGGGGGGGGGCGTGAGCCCCAGCATTTT. Protein product: CASSIGGGREPQHF. Together with reference TRBV19 and TRBJ1-5, the CDR3 gives the full variable domain: DGGITQSPKYLFRKEGQNVTLSCEQNLNHDAMYWYRQDPGQGLRLIYYSQIVNDFQKGDIAEGYSVSREKKESFPLTVTSAQKNPTAFYLCASSIGGGREPQHFGDGTRLSIL.